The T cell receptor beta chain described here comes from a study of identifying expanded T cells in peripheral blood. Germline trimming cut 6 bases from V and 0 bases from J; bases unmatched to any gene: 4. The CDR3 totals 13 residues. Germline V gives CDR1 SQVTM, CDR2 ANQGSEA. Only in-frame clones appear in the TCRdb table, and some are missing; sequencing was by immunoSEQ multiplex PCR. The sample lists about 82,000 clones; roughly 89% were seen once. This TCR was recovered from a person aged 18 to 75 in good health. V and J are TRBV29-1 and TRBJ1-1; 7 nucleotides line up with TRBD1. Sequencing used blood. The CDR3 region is CSVRDSLNTEAFF. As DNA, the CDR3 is TGCAGCGTAAGGGACAGCTTGAACACTGAAGCTTTCTTT.